This T cell receptor (beta chain) emerged from a study of blood T cells in healthy people across ages. It was with a sample-barcoded 5' primer and a J-beta primer mix that a second PCR of roughly 7 to 12 cycles was run. TCRdb re-called the 5' RACE reads with MiXCR, one entry per CDR3 protein. Of around 1.5 million distinct CDR3 sequences in the sample, approximately 42% were seen once. V lost 4 bases and J lost 2, with 12 bases in between. CDR1 is KGHSH and CDR2 is LQKENI in the germline V gene. The length of the CDR3 is 14 residues. This clonotype was obtained from a woman younger than 35 in good health. V gene TRBV18 combines with J gene TRBJ2-7, with D possibly being TRBD2 (5 bases). The sequencing input was blood. In DNA, the CDR3 is TGTGCCAGCTCACTCCGTCCCGGGACCTACGAGCAGTACTTC. Its translation is CASSLRPGTYEQYF.